What follows describes a single TCR beta chain. The CDR3 loop spans 17 amino acids. Germline V gene data show CDR1 as KGHSH and CDR2 as LQKENI. Trimming shortened V by 3 bases and J by 0 bases, and 15 bases separated the two germline ends. Profiled with immunoSEQ multiplex PCR; TCRdb holds only in-frame clones, not every one. Among some 120,000 clones listed, 85% to 95% were seen once. This entry is derived from a study of T cell responses to AZD1222 COVID-19 vaccine. The sequence derives from an adult who received the AZD1222 COVID-19 vaccine. This chain links TRBV18 with TRBJ1-5; D is possibly TRBD1 (6 bases). Here the sequenced sample was peripheral blood, taken 28 days after the second AZD1222 dose. Written as DNA, the CDR3 is TGTGCCAGCTCACCGCTACAGGGTATGGGTAGCAATCAGCCCCAGCATTTT. As protein: CASSPLQGMGSNQPQHF.